The rows below give T cell receptor beta chains drawn from one sample of a study of blood T cell repertoires in COVID-19. The table came from immunoSEQ multiplex PCR; TCRdb's copy has only in-frame clones and leaves some out. The sample includes over 70,000 clones, around 83% of them seen just once. Sequenced sample: peripheral blood. The receptors were gathered from a man aged 25-40 years with COVID-19, enrolled during active disease. Both conserved end residues are part of each CDR3. D genes are given only for firm matches. The size of a clone is reported for some rows only, either as once, few or many, or as a class for expanded clones.

d_call j_call clone_size v_call cdr3_nt cdr3_aa
. TRBJ2-7 once TRBV28 TGTGCCACCCGACAGACCATCTACGAGCAGTACTTC CATRQTIYEQYF
TRBD2 TRBJ2-7 . TRBV30 TGTGCCTGGAGTTCACTAGCGGGGAATTTCGAGCAGTACTTC CAWSSLAGNFEQYF
. TRBJ1-1 . TRBV9 TGTGCCAGCAGCGTAGACAGTAACACTGAAGCTTTCTTT CASSVDSNTEAFF
TRBD2 TRBJ2-3 . TRBV6-6 TGTGCCAGCAGCACGGCGAGGGCTAGCGGGAGCCTCTATAGCACAGATACGCAGTATTTT CASSTARASGSLYSTDTQYF
TRBD1 TRBJ1-2 . TRBV5-1 TGCGCCAGCAGAGACGGGACAGGGAACTATGGCTACACCTTC CASRDGTGNYGYTF
TRBD1 TRBJ1-6 . TRBV27 TGTGCCAGCAGGCTACAGGGGTATAATTCACCCCTCCACTTT CASRLQGYNSPLHF
TRBD2 TRBJ2-3 few TRBV29-1 TGCAGCGTCGTTACTAGCGGGACCCCAGATACGCAGTATTTT CSVVTSGTPDTQYF
TRBD1 TRBJ1-1 . TRBV5-4 TGTGCCAGCAGCCTACCCAGGGGGTCGGGCACTGAAGCTTTCTTT CASSLPRGSGTEAFF
. TRBJ2-5 . TRBV3-1/TRBV3-2 TGTGCCAGCAGCCAGCGTGGCCAAGAGACCCAGTACTTC CASSQRGQETQYF
. TRBJ2-2 few TRBV19 TGTGCCAGTCGGATAAGGGGCCGGACCGGGGAGCTGTTTTTT CASRIRGRTGELFF
TRBD1 TRBJ2-7 . TRBV5-4 TGTGCCAGCAGCTGGGCCCCCGGGACAGGCTCCTACGAGCAGTACTTC CASSWAPGTGSYEQYF
TRBD1 TRBJ1-5 . TRBV2 TGTGCCAGCAGCGTTCAGGGACAGGGGACTCAGCCCCAGCATTTT CASSVQGQGTQPQHF
TRBD1 TRBJ1-6 . TRBV28 TGTGCCAGCATTACTGGACAGGGAATTTCACCCCTCCACTTT CASITGQGISPLHF
. TRBJ1-4 few TRBV2 TGTGCCAGCAGTGATCCCGCAGGGGTAAATGAAAAACTGTTTTTT CASSDPAGVNEKLFF